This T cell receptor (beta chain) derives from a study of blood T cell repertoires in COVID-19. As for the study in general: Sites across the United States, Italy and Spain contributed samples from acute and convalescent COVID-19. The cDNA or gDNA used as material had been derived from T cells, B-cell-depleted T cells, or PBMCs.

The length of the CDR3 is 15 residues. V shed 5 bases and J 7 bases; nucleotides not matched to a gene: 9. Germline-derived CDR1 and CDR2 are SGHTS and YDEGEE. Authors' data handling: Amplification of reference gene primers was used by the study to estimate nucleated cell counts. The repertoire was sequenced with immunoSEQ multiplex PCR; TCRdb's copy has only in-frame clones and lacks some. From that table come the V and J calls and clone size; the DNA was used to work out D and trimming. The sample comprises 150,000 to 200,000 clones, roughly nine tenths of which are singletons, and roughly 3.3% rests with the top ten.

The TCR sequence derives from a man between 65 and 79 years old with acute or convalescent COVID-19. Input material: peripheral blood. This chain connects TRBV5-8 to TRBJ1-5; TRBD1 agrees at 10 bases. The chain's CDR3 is CASRGGTGEGQPQHF. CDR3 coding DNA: TGTGCCAGCAGGGGAGGGACAGGGGAGGGACAGCCCCAGCATTTT.